What follows are 17 T cell receptor beta chains derived from one specimen sequenced in a study of T-cell reconstitution after alpha-beta-depleted transplantation in children. Using unique molecular identifiers, the investigators prepared the TCRbeta library. TCRdb reprocessed the PCR reads with MiXCR, giving one entry per CDR3 protein. The sample consists of 420,000 or so distinct CDR3 sequences, approximately 11% of them appearing once. The material sequenced was PBMCs from the stem cell graft donor, taken from the stem cell graft. The receptors were gathered from a human donor who donated a stem cell graft to a child with acute myeloid leukemia.

The chain has TRBV12-3 or TRBV12-4 and TRBJ2-7; 9 bases agree with TRBD1. This CDR3 contains 14 residues. The J segment lost 5 bases and the V segment lost 5 bases, leaving 7 bases of the junction unmatched. The CDR3 DNA reads as TGTGCCAGCAGTCCTTTACAGGGGGCCCACGAGCAGTACTTC. This gives the protein CASSPLQGAHEQYF.

This clonotype was recorded a few times. The V and J genes are TRBV7-2 and TRBJ1-2; 7 bases line up with TRBD1. After removal of 4 bases from V and 2 bases from J, the junction contained 1 base not matched to a gene. Germline CDR1 reads SGHTA; CDR2 reads FQGNSA. This CDR3 has 13 amino acids. The CDR3 here is CASSWDRNYGYTF. CDR3 nucleotides: TGTGCCAGCAGCTGGGACAGAAACTATGGCTACACCTTC.

This sequence joins TRBV7-2 and TRBJ1-5; D ambiguous. The CDR3 consists of 15 residues. CDR1 and CDR2 from the germline V gene are SGHTA and FQGNSA. Trimming shortened V by 4 bases and J by 0 bases, and 10 bases separated the two germline ends. CDR3 amino acids: CASSSDPNSNQPQHF. CDR3 nucleotide sequence: TGTGCCAGCAGCTCGGACCCTAATAGCAATCAGCCCCAGCATTTT.

This clonotype was seen more than once but under ten times. The chain carries TRBV12-3 or TRBV12-4 and TRBJ2-1, with unresolved D. Trimming took off 5 bases at V and 6 bases at J, with 17 bases between the two ends. The CDR3 has 15 amino acids. DNA of the CDR3: TGTGCCAGCAGTCCAACGAGTCTCAAGCCCAATGAGCAGTTCTTC. Protein product: CASSPTSLKPNEQFF.

In this sample, this clonotype turned up many times. The rearrangement joins TRBV18 to TRBJ2-7, with 10 positions matching TRBD1. The J segment lost 2 bases and the V segment lost 1 base, leaving 2 bases of the junction unmatched. Germline-derived CDR1 and CDR2 are KGHSH and LQKENI. The CDR3 covers 15 residues. The DNA of the CDR3 is TGTGCCAGCTCACCACTGGGACAGGGGACCTACGAGCAGTACTTC. It yields the protein CASSPLGQGTYEQYF.

V usage is TRBV12-3 or TRBV12-4 and J usage is TRBJ2-1, with D hard to call. V was clipped by 4 bases and J by 4 bases, with 8 bases between them. The CDR3 consists of 13 residues. The CDR3 DNA is TGTGCCAGCAGTTCCCCGACATACAATGAGCAGTTCTTC. It translates to CASSSPTYNEQFF.

This sequence joins TRBV5-1 and TRBJ2-2, with D hard to call. The V end lost 5 bases, the J end lost 7 bases, and 9 bases lay between the germline ends. CDR3 size: 12 residues. CDR1 is SGHRS and CDR2 is YFSETQ in the germline V gene. Here the CDR3 DNA reads TGCGCCAGCAGATCCCCTGTCGGGGAGCTGTTTTTT. Its translation is CASRSPVGELFF.

This clonotype has at least ten counts. The chain combines TRBV7-2 with TRBJ2-5; the D call may be TRBD1 or TRBD2 (5 bases each). Germline V gives CDR1 SGHTA, CDR2 FQGNSA. This CDR3 spans 15 amino acids. Trimming took off 2 bases at V and 5 bases at J, with 15 bases between the two ends. CDR3 nucleotide sequence: TGTGCCAGCAGCTTAAACCCGGGCTGGGGGGAGACCCAGTACTTC. This encodes CASSLNPGWGETQYF.

This clonotype showed up just a few times. The rearrangement uses TRBV5-1 and TRBJ2-4, with TRBD1 identical over 9 bases. The CDR3 has 16 residues. The V and J ends lost 3 bases and 4 bases, in that order; junction bases with no gene match: 8. In germline, CDR1 is SGHRS, CDR2 YFSETQ. The CDR3 region has the DNA TGCGCCAGCAGCTCGACAGGGGGTATCCGTAAAAACATTCAGTACTTC. Protein sequence: CASSSTGGIRKNIQYF.

CDR3 amino acids: CASSFVRLAGARDYEQYF. The CDR3 bases are TGTGCCAGCAGCTTTGTGAGACTAGCGGGAGCCAGGGACTACGAGCAGTACTTC. V usage is TRBV11-2 and J usage is TRBJ2-7; 12 nucleotides match TRBD2. The CDR3 has 18 residues. CDR1 is SGHAT and CDR2 is FQNNGV in the germline V gene. With 3 bases clipped from V and 3 bases from J, the junction kept 12 bases outside the gene matches.

This chain links TRBV2 with TRBJ2-1; TRBD2 matches 10 bases. In germline, CDR1 is SNHLY, CDR2 FYNNEI. The CDR3 contains 19 residues. Trimming cost V 8 bases and J 6 bases; bases outside gene matches: 22. CDR3 loop: CASCLGVTSGTRAANEQFF. The CDR3 nucleotides read TGTGCCAGCTGTTTAGGAGTAACTAGCGGGACAAGGGCCGCCAATGAGCAGTTCTTC.

This sequence joins TRBV20-1 and TRBJ2-3; 8 bases fit TRBD1. The CDR3 contains 11 residues. Per the germline V gene, CDR1 is DFQATT and CDR2 is SNEGSKA (reference sequence). With 5 bases clipped from V and 8 bases from J, the junction kept 3 bases outside the gene matches. CDR3 sequence reads: CSAWTGSTQYF. The CDR3, as DNA: TGCAGTGCTTGGACAGGGTCTACGCAGTATTTT.

The rearrangement links TRBV4-2 to TRBJ1-3, with D unclear. Looked up from germline, CDR1 is LGHNA and CDR2 is YNFKEQ. The V end lost 4 bases, the J end lost 0 bases, and 4 bases lay between the germline ends. CDR3 length: 13 amino acids. The CDR3 DNA reads TGTGCCAGCAGCCCTCGCTCTGGAAACACCATATATTTT. The encoded protein is CASSPRSGNTIYF.

This clonotype was counted between two and nine times. This chain's CDR3 is CSVVGLGGTGELFF. CDR3 DNA sequence: TGCAGCGTTGTTGGACTAGGGGGCACCGGGGAGCTGTTTTTT. The chain recombines TRBV29-1 with TRBJ2-2; maybe TRBD2 (7 bases). Deletions cut 4 bases from V and 4 bases from J, with 13 bases between. CDR3 length equals 14 residues. From germline, CDR1 is SQVTM and CDR2 ANQGSEA.

J is TRBJ1-1 and V is TRBV18; D possibly corresponds to TRBD1 (5 bases). Germline assignment: CDR1 KGHSH and CDR2 LQKENI. The CDR3 has 16 amino acids. V was shortened by 0 bases and J by 1 base, with 12 bases between the two germline ends. The CDR3 DNA reads as TGTGCCAGCTCACCACCTTTGGGGACGGCGAACACTGAAGCTTTCTTT. It is translated as CASSPPLGTANTEAFF.

This clonotype has just a few counts. This rearrangement joins TRBV29-1 to TRBJ1-5; D is uncertain. V shed 6 bases and J shed 4 bases, with 19 bases lying between them. The CDR3 is 15 residues long. Germline CDR1 SQVTM, CDR2 ANQGSEA. In DNA form, the CDR3 reads TGCAGCGTCCTCTTCGGGCAGTCCCCGAATCAGCCCCAGCATTTT. The encoded protein is CSVLFGQSPNQPQHF.

The rearrangement joins TRBV7-3 to TRBJ1-6; the match to TRBD1 covers 8 bases. V trimming: 5 bases; J trimming: 9 bases; junction bases outside the gene matches: 3. The CDR3 totals 13 residues. Germline loops: CDR1 SGHTA, CDR2 FQGTGA. CDR3 DNA sequence: TGTGCCAGCAGCCCGGACAGGGCTTCACCCCTCCACTTT. It yields the protein CASSPDRASPLHF.